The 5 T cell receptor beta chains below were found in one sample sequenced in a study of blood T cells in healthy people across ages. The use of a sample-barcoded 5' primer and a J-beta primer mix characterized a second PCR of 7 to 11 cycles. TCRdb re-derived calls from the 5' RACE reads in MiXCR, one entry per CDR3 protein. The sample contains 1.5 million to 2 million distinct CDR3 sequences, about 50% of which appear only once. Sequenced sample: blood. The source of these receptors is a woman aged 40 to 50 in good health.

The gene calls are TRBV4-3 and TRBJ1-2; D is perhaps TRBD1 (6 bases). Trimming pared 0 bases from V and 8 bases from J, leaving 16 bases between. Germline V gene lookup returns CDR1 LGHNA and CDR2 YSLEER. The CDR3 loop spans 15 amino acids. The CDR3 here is CASSQELGRGEGYTF. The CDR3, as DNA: TGCGCCAGCAGCCAAGAGTTGGGCAGGGGCGAAGGCTACACCTTC.

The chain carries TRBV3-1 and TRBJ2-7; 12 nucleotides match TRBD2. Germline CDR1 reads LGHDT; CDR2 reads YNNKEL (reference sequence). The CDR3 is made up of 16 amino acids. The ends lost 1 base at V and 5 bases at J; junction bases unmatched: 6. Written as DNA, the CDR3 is TGTGCCAGCAGCCAAGGAGGACTAGCGGGGTCCCACGAGCAGTACTTC. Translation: CASSQGGLAGSHEQYF.

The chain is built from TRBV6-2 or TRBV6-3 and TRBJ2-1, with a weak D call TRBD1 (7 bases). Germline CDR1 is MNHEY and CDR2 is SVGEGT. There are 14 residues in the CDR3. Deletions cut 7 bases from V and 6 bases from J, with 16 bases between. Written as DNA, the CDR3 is TGTGCCAGCACAACCAGGGGGGCCTCCAATGAGCAGTTCTTC. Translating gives CASTTRGASNEQFF.

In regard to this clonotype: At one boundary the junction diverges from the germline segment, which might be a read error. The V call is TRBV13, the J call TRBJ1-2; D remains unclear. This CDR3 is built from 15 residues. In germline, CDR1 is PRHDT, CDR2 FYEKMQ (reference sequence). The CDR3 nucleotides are TGTGCCAGCAGCCTAGGACCGGCCTCTAACTATGGCTACACCTTC. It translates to CASSLGPASNYGYTF.

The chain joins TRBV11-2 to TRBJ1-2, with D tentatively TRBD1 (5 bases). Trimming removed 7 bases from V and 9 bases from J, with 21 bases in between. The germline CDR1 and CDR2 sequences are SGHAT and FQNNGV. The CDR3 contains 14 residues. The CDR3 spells CASKNPGDRGSYTF. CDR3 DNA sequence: TGTGCCAGCAAGAATCCCGGGGACCGCGGGAGCTACACCTTC.